This is a list of T cell receptor beta chains from one sample in a study of T cell repertoires in cytomegalovirus infection. Their antigen targets remain unknown. TCRdb called the reads again in MiXCR, with one record for every CDR3 protein. The sample has hundreds of thousands of distinct CDR3 sequences; about 44% are singletons. The sequencing used cultured PBMCs, collected from culture after CMV antigen stimulation. These receptors all come from a human donor in good health (CMV status not recorded). Some clones in this sample may be carry-over from other donors' samples. Each CDR3 is given with its conserved first and last residue. D genes are given only for firm matches. Rows give clone size only sometimes, using once, few, many, or a class for an expanded clone.

j_gene | d_gene | v_gene | abundance | CDR3nt | CDR3aa
TRBJ2-1 | TRBD2 | TRBV6-2/TRBV6-3 | - | TGTGCCAGCAGGCCTAGCGGGAAAGATGAGCAGTTCTTC | CASRPSGKDEQFF
TRBJ1-2 | - | TRBV7-6 | few | TGTGCCAGCAGCTTACTTACAGGGAACTATGGCTACACCTTC | CASSLLTGNYGYTF
TRBJ2-1 | TRBD2 | TRBV19 | - | TGTGCCAGTAGTCCCTGGGGGGGAGCCGAGCAGTTCTTC | CASSPWGGAEQFF
TRBJ1-1 | - | TRBV5-1 | few | TGCGCCAGCAGCGGGGGTATGAACACTGAAGCTTTCTTT | CASSGGMNTEAFF
TRBJ1-1 | TRBD1 | TRBV6-5 | few | TGTGCCAGCAGAAAAACGGGGACAGCGAACACTGAAGCTTTCTTT | CASRKTGTANTEAFF
TRBJ2-7 | TRBD1 | TRBV19 | few | TGTGCCAGTAGTAGAGCCGGGACAGAGTCCTACGAGCAGTACTTC | CASSRAGTESYEQYF
TRBJ2-7 | TRBD1 | TRBV4-2 | few | TGTGCCAGCAGCGGGTCAGGGGGCTACGAGCAGTACTTC | CASSGSGGYEQYF
TRBJ2-7 | TRBD1 | TRBV7-2 | - | TGTGCCAGCAGCTTAAGGGGGCACGAGCAGTACTTC | CASSLRGHEQYF
TRBJ2-7 | - | TRBV7-6 | - | TGTGCCAGCAGACGGGACTCCCCTGCCGAGCAGTACTTC | CASRRDSPAEQYF
TRBJ1-1 | - | TRBV20-1 | - | TGCAGTGCTAGTGAAAGCGTGTTTGAAGCTTTCTTT | CSASESVFEAFF
TRBJ2-3 | - | TRBV7-2 | - | TGTGCCAGCAGCTTAGCCGCGGGGTTAGATACGCAGTATTTT | CASSLAAGLDTQYF
TRBJ1-4 | - | TRBV18 | few | TGTGCCAGCTCACCAGCTCAGGTCGCAACTAATGAAAAACTGTTTTTT | CASSPAQVATNEKLFF
TRBJ2-3 | TRBD2 | TRBV11-2 | - | TGTGCCAGCAGCGCGGGGACTAGCGGGGTAGATACGCAGTATTTT | CASSAGTSGVDTQYF
TRBJ1-2 | TRBD1 | TRBV7-2 | few | TGTGCCAGCAGCTTAAAACCTCCGGGACAGGGGGCCGGTGGCTACACCTTC | CASSLKPPGQGAGGYTF
TRBJ2-1 | TRBD2 | TRBV6-6 | - | TGTGCCAGCAAGTCTAGCGGGGACTACAATGAGCAGTTCTTC | CASKSSGDYNEQFF